The rows below give T cell receptor beta chains drawn from one sample of a study of sequential checkpoint blockade in melanoma. TCRdb keeps only in-frame clones here, not all; method: immunoSEQ multiplex PCR. The sample carries 13,000 or so clones, over 20% recorded once. Sequencing used tumor tissue (inferred from file names), obtained from a patient given nivolumab and ipilimumab in sequence. The receptors originated from a human donor with melanoma. Each CDR3 is given with its conserved first and last residue. The D gene is left open where the match is weak. Some rows have no size entry. The others give once, few or many, or a class for an expanded clone.

cdr3_aa | cdr3_nt | j_call | v_call | d_call | clone_size
CASSRTGATGNTIYF | TGTGCCAGCAGCCGAACAGGGGCTACTGGAAACACCATATATTTT | TRBJ1-3 | TRBV11-3 | TRBD1 | medium-sized
CASSPGTGFGYTF | TGTGCCAGCAGTCCCGGGACAGGGTTTGGCTACACCTTC | TRBJ1-2 | TRBV6-8 | TRBD1 | -
CAIRRTGEGAFF | TGTGCCATCAGGAGGACAGGGGAAGGAGCTTTCTTT | TRBJ1-1 | TRBV6-8 | TRBD1 | -
CASSLGLAGVNEQFF | TGTGCCAGCAGCCTCGGACTAGCGGGAGTGAATGAGCAGTTCTTC | TRBJ2-1 | TRBV11-3 | TRBD2 | -
CASSLASSSANEKLFF | TGTGCCAGCAGCTTGGCCAGTTCATCGGCTAATGAAAAACTGTTTTTT | TRBJ1-4 | TRBV11-3 | - | -
CASGGGHSGTQYF | TGTGCTAGTGGTGGGGGACACTCCGGGACCCAGTACTTC | TRBJ2-5 | TRBV12-5 | - | -
CASSQVPQADYNSPLHF | TGCGCCAGCAGCCAAGTCCCCCAGGCAGATTATAATTCACCCCTCCACTTT | TRBJ1-6 | TRBV4-1 | - | few
CAMWGGATTDTQYF | TGTGCCATGTGGGGGGGAGCTACAACAGATACGCAGTATTTT | TRBJ2-3 | TRBV6-8 | TRBD2 | -
CASSPDREHSPLHF | TGTGCCAGCAGCCCCGACAGGGAACATTCACCCCTCCACTTT | TRBJ1-6 | TRBV11-3 | TRBD1 | -
CASSLRTGVAEEQYF | TGCGCCAGCAGCTTGCGGACAGGGGTGGCGGAGGAGCAGTACTTC | TRBJ2-7 | TRBV5-1 | TRBD1 | -
CASSILFTGRYEQYF | TGTGCCAGTAGTATCCTTTTCACAGGGAGGTACGAGCAGTACTTC | TRBJ2-7 | TRBV19 | - | -
CASSPGWGPNTGELFF | TGTGCCAGCAGCCCAGGTTGGGGCCCGAACACCGGGGAGCTGTTTTTT | TRBJ2-2 | TRBV11-1 | - | many
CASSPRAAHTEAFF | TGTGCCAGCTCACCAAGGGCCGCACACACTGAAGCTTTCTTT | TRBJ1-1 | TRBV18 | - | few
CASSDIYSNQPQHF | TGTGCCAGCAGTGATATCTATAGCAATCAGCCCCAGCATTTT | TRBJ1-5 | TRBV2 | - | -
CASTSGQVNTEAFF | TGTGCCAGCACCTCGGGACAGGTGAACACTGAAGCTTTCTTT | TRBJ1-1 | TRBV6-8 | TRBD1 | few
CAISESQGGGNQPQHF | TGTGCCATCAGTGAGTCCCAGGGGGGGGGCAATCAGCCCCAGCATTTT | TRBJ1-5 | TRBV10-3 | TRBD1 | -
CSVQDRGRETQYF | TGCAGCGTCCAAGACAGGGGGCGAGAGACCCAGTACTTC | TRBJ2-5 | TRBV29-1 | TRBD1 | -